The clone carrying this T cell receptor (beta chain) was observed many times. The antigen is not known. The sample comes from a study of blood T cells in healthy people across ages. The CDR3 has 15 amino acids. The V gene lost 4 bases and the J gene lost 5 bases, with 20 bases spanning the gap. CDR1 is SQVTM, CDR2 ANQGSEA, per germline. Each sample had at least 6.5 million PBMCs isolated. Per individual sample, total RNA of at least 6 micrograms was extracted. Whole-study findings and limits: Naive CD4+ cell counts and diversity both ran higher in long-lived than in aged donors.

Then a second PCR, running roughly 7 to 11 cycles, was carried out with a sample-barcoded 5' primer and a J-beta primer mix. Using its own MiXCR run on the 5' RACE reads, TCRdb lists one record per CDR3 protein. Among 800,000 to 950,000 distinct CDR3 sequences listed, approximately 32% were seen once. The same data also went into a second study, on T cells of mothers and their children. That work adds: In cDNA synthesis, all of the extracted RNA was used at approximately 1.5 ug per 15 ul.

The sequenced sample was blood. This chain joins TRBV29-1 and TRBJ2-5; a weak D match, TRBD1 (6 bases). This receptor was identified in a woman in her 40s in good health. The CDR3 nucleotides are TGCAGCGTTGCTCTAGCCACAGGGACGGGGGAGACCCAGTACTTC. It codes for CSVALATGTGETQYF.